Listed here is a single T cell receptor (beta chain). Its antigen is unidentified. This CDR3 has 14 amino acids. V shed 5 bases and J 1 base; nucleotides not matched to a gene: 3. In germline, CDR1 is SGHRS, CDR2 YFSETQ. This sample stems from a study of Ad26.COV2.S vaccination and SARS-CoV-2 variants. Treatment of the sample: about 20 received Ad26.COV2.S at low or high dose, single or two shots; five or six received placebo; per-sample allocation not given. The samples were gathered on day 63 after the first injection of vaccine or placebo. General observations from the study: Spike-specific TCR breadth ran higher among vaccine recipients than placebo recipients. Quantification of TCR breadth and depth may have yielded underestimates of total T cell responses.

Sequencing used immunoSEQ multiplex PCR; TCRdb keeps in-frame clones, though not all of them. The sample consists of about 280,000 clones, more than 70% of them appearing once. The origin of this receptor is a person between 18 and 65 years old who received the Ad26.COV2.S COVID-19 vaccine or a placebo. The specimen was peripheral blood, collected in a trial of Ad26.COV2.S vaccine versus placebo. This chain uses TRBV5-1 with TRBJ2-1; TRBD1 agrees at 7 bases. This CDR3 reads CASRPGQSYNEQFF. CDR3 nucleotide sequence: TGCGCCAGCAGACCGGGACAGTCCTACAATGAGCAGTTCTTC.